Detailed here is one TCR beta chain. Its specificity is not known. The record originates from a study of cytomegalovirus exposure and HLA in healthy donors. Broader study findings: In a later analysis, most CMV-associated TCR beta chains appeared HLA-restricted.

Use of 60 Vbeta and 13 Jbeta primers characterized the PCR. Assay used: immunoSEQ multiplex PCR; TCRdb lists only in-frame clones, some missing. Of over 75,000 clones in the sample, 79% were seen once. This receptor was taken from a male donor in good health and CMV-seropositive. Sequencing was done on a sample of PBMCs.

In nucleotides, the CDR3 is TGTGCCTGGAGTGACGCCTTCGGGAGAGGCGGCCTTTGGGAGCAGTACTTC. Translated: CAWSDAFGRGGLWEQYF. The chain couples TRBV30 to TRBJ2-7; TRBD2 might be the D (6 bases). The CDR3 is 17 amino acids. With 1 base removed from V and 7 bases from J, the gap between germline ends came to 26 bases. Germline V lookup: CDR1 GTSNPN, CDR2 SVGIG (reference sequence).